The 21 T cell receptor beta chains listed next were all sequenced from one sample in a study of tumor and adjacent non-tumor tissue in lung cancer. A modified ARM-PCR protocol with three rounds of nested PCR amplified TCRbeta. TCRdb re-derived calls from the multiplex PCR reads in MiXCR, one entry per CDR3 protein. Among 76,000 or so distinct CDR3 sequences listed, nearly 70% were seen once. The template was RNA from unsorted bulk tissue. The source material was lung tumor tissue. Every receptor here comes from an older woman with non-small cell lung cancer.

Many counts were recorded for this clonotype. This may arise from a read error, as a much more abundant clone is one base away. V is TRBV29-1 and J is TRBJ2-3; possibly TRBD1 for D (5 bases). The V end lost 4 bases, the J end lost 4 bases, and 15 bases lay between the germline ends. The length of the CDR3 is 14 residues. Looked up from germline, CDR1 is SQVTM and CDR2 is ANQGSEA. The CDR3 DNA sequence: TGCAGCGTTGTACCGGCAGGGATCCCAGATACGCAGTATTTT. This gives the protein CSVVPAGIPDTQYF.

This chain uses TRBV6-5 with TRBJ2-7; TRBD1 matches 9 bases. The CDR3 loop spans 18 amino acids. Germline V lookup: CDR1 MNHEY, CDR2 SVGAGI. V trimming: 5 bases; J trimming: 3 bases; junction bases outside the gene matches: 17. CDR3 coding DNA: TGTGCCAGCAGTGTAGGGACAGGGTGGTACGCTACGAGCTACGAGCAGTACTTC. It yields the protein CASSVGTGWYATSYEQYF.

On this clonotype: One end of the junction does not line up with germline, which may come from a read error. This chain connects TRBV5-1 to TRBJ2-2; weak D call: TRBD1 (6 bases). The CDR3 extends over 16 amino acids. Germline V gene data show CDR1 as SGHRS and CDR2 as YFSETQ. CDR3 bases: TGCGACAGCAGCTGGCCGGACAGCCTGAACACCTGGGAGCTGTTTTTT. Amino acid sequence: CDSSWPDSLNTWELFF.

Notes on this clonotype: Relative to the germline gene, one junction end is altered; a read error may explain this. The CDR3: CASRLAMGDTQYF. The CDR3 bases are TGTGCCAGCAGGTTAGCAATGGGGGATACGCAGTATTTC. The gene calls are TRBV11-1 and TRBJ2-3; D is perhaps TRBD1 or TRBD2 (5 bases each). The CDR3 runs to 13 residues. Germline loops: CDR1 SGHAT, CDR2 FQDESV (reference sequence).

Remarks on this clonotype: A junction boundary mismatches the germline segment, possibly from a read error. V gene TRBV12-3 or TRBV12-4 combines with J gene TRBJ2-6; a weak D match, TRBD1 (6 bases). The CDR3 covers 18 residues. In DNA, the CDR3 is TGTGCCAGCAGTTACGGGACAACATACTCGTCCGGGACCAACGACCTGACTTTC. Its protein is CASSYGTTYSSGTNDLTF.

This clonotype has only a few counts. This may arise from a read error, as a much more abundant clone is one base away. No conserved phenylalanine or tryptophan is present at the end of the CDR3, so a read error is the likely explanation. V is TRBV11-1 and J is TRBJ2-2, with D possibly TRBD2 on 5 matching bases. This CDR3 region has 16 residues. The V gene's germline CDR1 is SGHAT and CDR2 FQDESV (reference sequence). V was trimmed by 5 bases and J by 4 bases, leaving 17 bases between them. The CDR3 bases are TGTGCCAGCAGCCCCCCGCGGAGGTCCCTCACCGGGGAGCTGTTTTCT. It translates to CASSPPRRSLTGELFS.

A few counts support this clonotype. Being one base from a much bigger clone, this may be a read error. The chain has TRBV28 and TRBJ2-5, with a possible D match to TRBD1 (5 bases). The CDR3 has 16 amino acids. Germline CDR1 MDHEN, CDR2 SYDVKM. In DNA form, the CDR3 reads TGTGCCAGCAGTTTTAGTATGGGGCAGAACCAAGAGGCCCAGTACTTC. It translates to CASSFSMGQNQEAQYF. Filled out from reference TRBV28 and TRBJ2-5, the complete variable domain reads DVKVTQSSRYLVKRTGEKVFLECVQDMDHENMFWYRQDPGLGLRLIYFSYDVKMKEKGDIPEGYSVSREKKERFSLILESASTNQTSMYLCASSFSMGQNQEAQYFGPGTRLLVL.

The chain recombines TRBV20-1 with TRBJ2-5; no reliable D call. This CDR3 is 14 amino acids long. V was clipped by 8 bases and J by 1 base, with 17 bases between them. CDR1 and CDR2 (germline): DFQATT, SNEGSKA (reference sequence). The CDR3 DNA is TGCAGTCCGGCGGCTTCTTACACCCAAGAGACCCAGTACTTC. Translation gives CSPAASYTQETQYF.

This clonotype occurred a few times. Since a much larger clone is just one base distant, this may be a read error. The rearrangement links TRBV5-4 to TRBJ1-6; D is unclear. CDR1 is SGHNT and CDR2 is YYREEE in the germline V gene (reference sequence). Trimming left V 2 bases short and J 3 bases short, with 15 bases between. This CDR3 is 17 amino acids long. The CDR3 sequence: CASSFNLSILYNSPLHF. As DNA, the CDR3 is TGTGCCAGCAGCTTTAATCTAAGCATTCTCTATAATTCACCCCTCCACTTT.

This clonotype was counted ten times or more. The chain's CDR3 is CAMKGLADSDTQYF. The CDR3 coding sequence is TGTGCCATGAAGGGACTAGCGGACTCAGATACGCAGTATTTT. This chain uses TRBV10-3 with TRBJ2-3, with 11 positions matching TRBD2. The CDR3 extends over 14 amino acids. Germline assignment: CDR1 ENHRY and CDR2 SYGVKD. The junction had 6 bases not matched to a gene; V was cut back by 9 bases and J by 4 bases.

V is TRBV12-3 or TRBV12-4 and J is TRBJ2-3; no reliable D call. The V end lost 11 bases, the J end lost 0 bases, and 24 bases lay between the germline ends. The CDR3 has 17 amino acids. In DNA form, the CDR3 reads TGTGCCGGTAGTCCTCCAGAGGAGACCTCTAGCACAGATACGCAGTATTTT. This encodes CAGSPPEETSSTDTQYF.

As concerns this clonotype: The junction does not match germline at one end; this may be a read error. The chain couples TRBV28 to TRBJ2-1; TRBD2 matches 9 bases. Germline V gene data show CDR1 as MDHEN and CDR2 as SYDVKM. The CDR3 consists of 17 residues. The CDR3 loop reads CSSSAPGLAGGPGEQFF. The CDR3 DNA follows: TGTTCCAGCAGTGCCCCGGGACTAGCAGGAGGGCCTGGTGAGCAGTTCTTC.

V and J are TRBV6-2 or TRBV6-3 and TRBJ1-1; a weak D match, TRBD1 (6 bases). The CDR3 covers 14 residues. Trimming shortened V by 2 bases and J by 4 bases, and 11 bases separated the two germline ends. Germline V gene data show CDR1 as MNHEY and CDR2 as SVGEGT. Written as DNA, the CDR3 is TGTGCCAGCAGTTACCTAACAGGGACCACTGAAGCTTTCTTT. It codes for CASSYLTGTTEAFF.

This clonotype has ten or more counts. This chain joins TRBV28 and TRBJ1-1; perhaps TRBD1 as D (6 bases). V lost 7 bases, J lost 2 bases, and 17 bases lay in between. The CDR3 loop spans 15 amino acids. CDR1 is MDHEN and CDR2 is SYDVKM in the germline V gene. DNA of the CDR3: TGTGCCAGCACCCCGACAGACAGGTTCAACACTGAAGCTTTCTTT. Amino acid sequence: CASTPTDRFNTEAFF.

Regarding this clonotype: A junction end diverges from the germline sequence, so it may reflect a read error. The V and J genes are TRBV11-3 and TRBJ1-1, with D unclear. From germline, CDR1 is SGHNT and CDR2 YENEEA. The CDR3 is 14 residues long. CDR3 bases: TGTGCCAGCAGCTTCGGAGGAACAGACACTGAATCTTTCTTT. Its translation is CASSFGGTDTESFF.

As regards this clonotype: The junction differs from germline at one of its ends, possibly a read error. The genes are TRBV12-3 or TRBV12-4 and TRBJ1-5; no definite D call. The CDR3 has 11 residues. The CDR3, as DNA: TGTACCAGCAGTTCCCAGGAGCCCCAGCATTTT. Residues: CTSSSQEPQHF.

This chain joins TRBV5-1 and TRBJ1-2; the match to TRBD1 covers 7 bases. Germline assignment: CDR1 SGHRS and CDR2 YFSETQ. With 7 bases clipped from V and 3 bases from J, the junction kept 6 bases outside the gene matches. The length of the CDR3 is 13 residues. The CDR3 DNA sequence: TGCGCCAGCTGTCCCGGGACAGACTATGGCTACACCTTC. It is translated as CASCPGTDYGYTF.

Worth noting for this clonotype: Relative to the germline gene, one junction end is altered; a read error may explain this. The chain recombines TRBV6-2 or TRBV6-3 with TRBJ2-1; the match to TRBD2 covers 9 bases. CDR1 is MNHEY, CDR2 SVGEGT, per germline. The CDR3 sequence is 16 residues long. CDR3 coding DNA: TGTGCCAGCAGCAACCGACTAGCGGCAGGTGGCAATGAGCATTTCTTC. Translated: CASSNRLAAGGNEHFF.

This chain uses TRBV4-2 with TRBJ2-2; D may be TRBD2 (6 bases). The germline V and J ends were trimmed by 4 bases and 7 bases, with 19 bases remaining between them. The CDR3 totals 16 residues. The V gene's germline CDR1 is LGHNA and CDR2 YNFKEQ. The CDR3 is CASSRSSVLGFGELFF. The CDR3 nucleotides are TGTGCCAGCAGCCGTTCTAGCGTCCTAGGCTTCGGGGAGCTGTTTTTT.

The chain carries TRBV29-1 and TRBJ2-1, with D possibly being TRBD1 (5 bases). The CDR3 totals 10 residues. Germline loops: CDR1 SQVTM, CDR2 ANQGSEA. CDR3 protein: CSDSYNEQFF. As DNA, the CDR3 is TGCAGTGACAGTTACAATGAGCAGTTCTTC.

The CDR3 reads CAWGGNGGLGVEQYF. In DNA, the CDR3 is TGTGCCTGGGGGGGAAACGGCGGCCTAGGGGTGGAGCAGTACTTC. This chain uses TRBV30 with TRBJ2-7; D could derive from TRBD1 or TRBD2 (5 bases each). Germline V gene sequence: CDR1 GTSNPN, CDR2 SVGIG (reference sequence). V was clipped by 5 bases and J by 7 bases, with 24 bases between them. CDR3 length equals 15 residues.